The present T cell receptor (beta chain) was sequenced within a study of blood T cell repertoires in COVID-19. Overall study context: From the United States, Italy and Spain came samples of acute and convalescent COVID-19. The analysed material was cDNA or gDNA that came from T cells, B-cell-depleted T cells, or PBMCs.

Authors' processing steps: Amplification of reference gene primers was used by the study to estimate nucleated cell counts. Method: immunoSEQ multiplex PCR; TCRdb's copy keeps in-frame clones and lacks some. The DNA gave D and trimming, while V, J and clone size come from that table. The sample yields about 200,000 clones, around 80% seen once. The sample taken for sequencing was peripheral blood. The TCR originated in a human donor with acute or convalescent COVID-19. The donor label of this sample is uncertain.

This CDR3 is CASRLPGPQGEKLFF. DNA for the CDR3: TGTGCCAGCAGGCTGCCCGGACCCCAGGGGGAAAAACTGTTTTTT. This sequence joins TRBV28 and TRBJ1-4; the D gene is possibly TRBD1 (6 bases). Trimming pared 6 bases from V and 8 bases from J, leaving 19 bases between. Germline assignment: CDR1 MDHEN and CDR2 SYDVKM. The CDR3 sequence is 15 residues long.